These 3 T cell receptor beta chains share one sample of origin, sequenced in a study of cytomegalovirus exposure and HLA in healthy donors. Use of 60 Vbeta and 13 Jbeta primers characterized the PCR. Sequencing used immunoSEQ multiplex PCR; TCRdb keeps in-frame clones, though not all of them. Found here are some 150,000 clones, approximately 82% of them singletons; the top ten hold less than 2%. The sequencing input was PBMCs. The receptor set was obtained from a woman between 35 and 50 years old in good health and CMV-seronegative.

The J gene is TRBJ1-5, the V gene TRBV7-2, with TRBD1 matching over 12 bases. CDR1 and CDR2 (germline): SGHTA, FQGNSA. V lost 4 bases, J lost 5 bases, and 6 bases stayed unmatched. The CDR3 extends over 16 amino acids. CDR3: CASSSFGTGGYQPQHF. CDR3 bases: TGTGCCAGCAGCTCGTTTGGGACAGGGGGCTATCAGCCCCAGCATTTT.

The chain recombines TRBV4-1 with TRBJ2-3; D remains unclear. The germline CDR1 and CDR2 sequences are MGHRA and YSYEKL. With 1 base removed from V and 3 bases from J, the gap between germline ends came to 8 bases. The CDR3 totals 14 residues. DNA for the CDR3: TGCGCCAGCAGCCAAGCCCCGCGGACAGATACGCAGTATTTT. This encodes CASSQAPRTDTQYF.

The chain links TRBV7-2 to TRBJ2-1, with unresolved D. The CDR3 has 13 residues. V lost 2 bases and J 2 bases, leaving 4 bases between the germline ends. CDR1 is SGHTA, CDR2 FQGNSA, per germline. The CDR3 is CASSLFAYNEQFF. The DNA of the CDR3 is TGTGCCAGCAGCTTATTCGCCTACAATGAGCAGTTCTTC.